One sample yielded the 8 T cell receptor beta chains listed below, sequenced in a study of cytomegalovirus exposure and HLA in healthy donors. The PCR ran on 60 Vbeta and 13 Jbeta primers. Assay used: immunoSEQ multiplex PCR; TCRdb lists only in-frame clones, some missing. Here the sample spans some 90,000 clones, around 70% being singletons. The material sequenced was PBMCs. The receptor set was obtained from a man aged 55-75 years in good health and CMV-seronegative.

This clone was observed a single time. The CDR3 DNA sequence: TGTGCCAGCAGGGGGAGGGACTCCCTGGGCGATGGCTACACCTTC. This codes for CASRGRDSLGDGYTF. This chain uses TRBV7-8 with TRBJ1-2, with a weak D call TRBD1 (5 bases). Deletions cut 6 bases from V and 6 bases from J, with 20 bases between. The length of the CDR3 is 15 residues. CDR1 is SGHVS and CDR2 is FQNEAQ in the germline V gene.

The CDR3 DNA reads TGTGCCAGCAAGACTAGCGGGAGCACAGATACGCAGTATTTT. Translating it yields CASKTSGSTDTQYF. V gene TRBV7-2 combines with J gene TRBJ2-3; 10 nucleotides align to TRBD2. V gave up 7 bases and J gave up 0 bases; unmatched junction bases: 1. The germline CDR1 and CDR2 sequences are SGHTA and FQGNSA. The CDR3 extends over 14 amino acids.

The J gene is TRBJ2-1, the V gene TRBV2; 10 bases agree with TRBD1. Germline V gives CDR1 SNHLY, CDR2 FYNNEI. The CDR3 consists of 13 residues. The V segment lost 5 bases and the J segment 9 bases; nucleotides outside the gene matches: 4. This CDR3 reads CASSWTGGTEQFF. The CDR3 DNA is TGTGCCAGCAGTTGGACAGGGGGTACTGAGCAGTTCTTC. Full variable domain (outside the CDR3, taken from reference TRBV2 and TRBJ2-1): EPEVTQTPSHQVTQMGQEVILRCVPISNHLYFYWYRQILGQKVEFLVSFYNNEISEKSEIFDDQFSVERPDGSNFTLKIRSTKLEDSAMYFCASSWTGGTEQFFGPGTRLTVL.

CDR3 in amino acids: CATSDGYRGSSYNEQFF. For the CDR3, the DNA is TGTGCCACCAGTGACGGATACAGGGGGAGCTCCTACAATGAGCAGTTCTTC. The chain recombines TRBV15 with TRBJ2-1, with TRBD1 identical over 8 bases. From germline, CDR1 is LNHNV and CDR2 YYDKDF (reference sequence). V was clipped by 6 bases and J by 0 bases; unmatched bases: 10. The length of the CDR3 is 17 residues.

The V call is TRBV11-2, the J call TRBJ1-5; 7 bases map to TRBD1. Per germline, CDR1 SGHAT and CDR2 FQNNGV. Trimming removed 5 bases from V and 2 bases from J; junction bases left unmatched: 9. CDR3 length equals 16 residues. The CDR3 coding sequence is TGTGCCAGCAGCCACCCCCGACAGGGTGGCAATCAGCCCCAGCATTTT. Protein product: CASSHPRQGGNQPQHF.

This clone is a singleton in its sample. The rearrangement links TRBV23-1 to TRBJ2-4; the D is unclear. TRBV23-1 is labeled an ORF, and its function is uncertain. The ends were cut back, 1 base at V and 0 bases at J, with 10 bases in the middle. The CDR3 has 16 residues. DNA of the CDR3: TGCGCCAGCAGTCAATTAGCAGACGTAGCCAAAAACATTCAGTACTTC. This codes for CASSQLADVAKNIQYF.

J is TRBJ2-5 and V is TRBV5-1; D perhaps matches TRBD1 (5 bases). The germline gives CDR1 SGHRS, CDR2 YFSETQ. Trimming left V 0 bases short and J 2 bases short, with 11 bases between. The CDR3 loop spans 15 amino acids. The CDR3 loop is CASSLEQAGQETQYF. The CDR3 bases are TGCGCCAGCAGCTTGGAACAGGCAGGGCAAGAGACCCAGTACTTC.

The CDR3 bases are TGTGCCAGCAGCTTAGGATACCCAACGAATTACGAGCAGTACTTC. Its translation: CASSLGYPTNYEQYF. The V gene is TRBV7-9, the J gene TRBJ2-5; unclear D gene. The DNA matches TRBJ2-7 better at its end, which makes the J call doubtful. The V gene's germline CDR1 is SEHNR and CDR2 FQNEAQ (reference sequence). This CDR3 spans 15 amino acids.